The 5 T cell receptor beta chains below come from one sample, sequenced in a study of CD8+CD57+ T cells in acquired aplastic anemia. It was genomic DNA that served as the template for profiling TCR beta VDJ and CDR3. One entry per CDR3 protein, called by TCRdb with MiXCR from the reads. The table includes under 200,000 distinct CDR3 sequences, approximately 40% detected once. The material sequenced was sorted CD4+, CD8+, or CD8+CD57+ T cells (not recorded which) from PBMCs. The source is a human donor in good health.

The sample holds one count of this clonotype. J is TRBJ2-1 and V is TRBV3-1; 7 bases match TRBD2. Trimming cost V 4 bases and J 4 bases; bases outside gene matches: 13. There are 17 residues in the CDR3. Germline V lookup: CDR1 LGHDT, CDR2 YNNKEL (reference sequence). CDR3 in DNA: TGTGCCAGCAGCCCGGGAGGTGGAAGCGGGGATTACAATGAGCAGTTCTTC. This translates into CASSPGGGSGDYNEQFF.

This clonotype was detected many times. The rearrangement links TRBV5-4 to TRBJ1-6, with 8 bases identical to TRBD1. Germline CDR1 is SGHNT and CDR2 is YYREEE (reference sequence). Losses at the gene ends were 4 bases for V and 8 bases for J; bases not matched to a gene: 8. The CDR3 extends over 15 amino acids. The CDR3 sequence is CASSANRGSDSPLHF. Written as DNA, the CDR3 is TGTGCCAGCAGCGCGAACAGGGGGTCGGATTCACCCCTCCACTTT.

The gene calls are TRBV19 and TRBJ1-1; tentatively, D is TRBD1 (6 bases). Trimming shortened V by 7 bases and J by 4 bases, and 10 bases separated the two germline ends. Germline lookup yields CDR1 LNHDA and CDR2 SQIVND (reference sequence). The CDR3 runs 12 residues. The CDR3 loop is CASKQGPTEAFF. CDR3 DNA: TGTGCCAGTAAACAGGGACCCACTGAAGCTTTCTTT.

This clonotype was recorded only once. The J gene is TRBJ1-6, the V gene TRBV19, with 7 bases aligning to TRBD1. Germline V gives CDR1 LNHDA, CDR2 SQIVND (reference sequence). Trimming at V came to 7 bases and at J to 5 bases, leaving 8 bases not matched to a gene. CDR3 length: 15 residues. The chain's CDR3 is CASMATGTDNSPLHF. For the CDR3, the DNA is TGTGCCAGTATGGCAACGGGGACAGATAATTCACCCCTCCACTTT.

This clonotype was counted a single time. The V call is TRBV7-9, the J call TRBJ2-7; no firm D call. Deletions cut 5 bases from V and 7 bases from J, with 12 bases between. Per germline, CDR1 SEHNR and CDR2 FQNEAQ (reference sequence). This CDR3 has 12 amino acids. The CDR3 region is CASSLSFGEQYF. The CDR3 region has the DNA TGTGCCAGCAGCCTCTCCTTCGGGGAGCAGTACTTC.